This T cell receptor beta chain comes out of a study of identifying expanded T cells in peripheral blood. Regarding the study as a whole: About 1.2 clones differed between technical replicates, versus about 15 and 19 over time. Clone count variance between two-week samples rose with total template count.

Sequencing used immunoSEQ multiplex PCR; TCRdb keeps in-frame clones, though not all of them. This sample carries 70,000 to 95,000 clones, roughly 90% of them seen once, and the ten largest clones take about 3.9%. Germline CDR1 SNHLY, CDR2 FYNNEI. Trimming cost V 8 bases and J 6 bases; bases outside gene matches: 13. The CDR3 consists of 15 residues. Collection occurred without any documented infections or immune events in donors. As concerns this clone: Its antigen is undetermined.

This chain connects TRBV2 to TRBJ2-1; 7 bases map to TRBD2. The TCR originated in a person aged 18 to 75 in good health. Source material: blood. The CDR3 sequence is CASPLGGTPFNEQFF. CDR3 nucleotides: TGTGCCAGCCCCCTGGGGGGGACCCCCTTCAATGAGCAGTTCTTC.